One and the same sample provided the 16 T cell receptor beta chains below, sequenced in a study of cytomegalovirus exposure and HLA in healthy donors. PCR used 60 Vbeta primers and 13 Jbeta primers. TCRdb keeps only in-frame clones here, not all; method: immunoSEQ multiplex PCR. The table has approximately 70,000 clones, around 70% seen once. Material for sequencing was PBMCs. Every receptor here comes from a human donor in good health.

The DNA of the CDR3 is TGTGCCAGTAGGGGGCAGGGGGCAAGTGAAGCTTTCTTT. Encoded protein: CASRGQGASEAFF. The rearrangement links TRBV19 to TRBJ1-1, with 8 bases matching TRBD1. V was clipped by 6 bases and J by 7 bases; unmatched bases: 7. Per germline, CDR1 LNHDA and CDR2 SQIVND (reference sequence). This CDR3 has 13 residues.

The chain employs TRBV5-1 and TRBJ2-7; TRBD2 matches 12 bases. CDR1 and CDR2 from the germline V gene are SGHRS and YFSETQ. The CDR3 has 17 residues. The junction had 5 bases not matched to a gene; V was cut back by 0 bases and J by 1 base. CDR3 region: CASSLGATSGSSYEQYF. The CDR3 nucleotides are TGCGCCAGCAGCTTGGGGGCGACTAGCGGGAGTTCCTACGAGCAGTACTTC. Full variable domain (rest looked up from reference TRBV5-1 and TRBJ2-7): KAGVTQTPRYLIKTRGQQVTLSCSPISGHRSVSWYQQTPGQGLQFLFEYFSETQRNKGNFPGRFSGRQFSNSRSEMNVSTLELGDSALYLCASSLGATSGSSYEQYFGPGTRLTVT.

The CDR3 region has the DNA TGTGCCAGCATCTTAGATTACGAGCAGTACTTC. As protein: CASILDYEQYF. This chain joins TRBV6-1 and TRBJ2-7; D gene uncertain. The CDR3 extends over 11 amino acids. Between the trimmed V and J ends, which lost 7 bases and 4 bases, there was a span of 8 bases. Germline values: CDR1 MNHNS, CDR2 SASEGT.

The chain combines TRBV7-2 with TRBJ2-7; TRBD2 matches at 8 bases. CDR3 length equals 18 residues. Germline trimming cut 2 bases from V and 0 bases from J; bases unmatched to any gene: 12. CDR1 is SGHTA and CDR2 is FQGNSA in the germline V gene. The CDR3 region is CASSLRGNLAGYSYEQYF. In DNA form, the CDR3 reads TGTGCCAGCAGCTTAAGGGGAAACTTAGCGGGATACTCCTACGAGCAGTACTTC.

This clone has a single count. The chain recombines TRBV15 with TRBJ2-7; 9 bases agree with TRBD1. J gave up 3 bases and V 1 base, and 13 bases lay outside the gene matches. Germline values: CDR1 LNHNV, CDR2 YYDKDF (reference sequence). The CDR3 consists of 18 residues. The CDR3 bases are TGTGCCACCAGCAGAGTGGTCTTATTGAGACAGGGGGACTACGAGCAGTACTTC. This encodes CATSRVVLLRQGDYEQYF.

This chain connects TRBV19 to TRBJ2-7; 9 bases agree with TRBD2. Germline CDR1 is LNHDA and CDR2 is SQIVND (reference sequence). Trimming removed 1 base from V and 2 bases from J; junction bases left unmatched: 3. The CDR3 sequence is 15 residues long. The CDR3, as DNA: TGTGCCAGTAGTATAGCGGCTAGCGGGGCCTACGAGCAGTACTTC. This gives the protein CASSIAASGAYEQYF. The variable domain in full, completed from reference TRBV19 and TRBJ2-7, reads DGGITQSPKYLFRKEGQNVTLSCEQNLNHDAMYWYRQDPGQGLRLIYYSQIVNDFQKGDIAEGYSVSREKKESFPLTVTSAQKNPTAFYLCASSIAASGAYEQYFGPGTRLTVT.

The V and J genes are TRBV11-1 and TRBJ2-5, with D possibly TRBD2 on 6 matching bases. The CDR3 spans 14 residues. Trimming removed 1 base at V and 5 bases at J, with 11 bases between. CDR1 and CDR2 (germline): SGHAT, FQDESV (reference sequence). The CDR3 protein is CASSLVAGTETQYF. The CDR3 DNA sequence: TGTGCCAGCAGCTTAGTGGCGGGAACCGAGACCCAGTACTTC.

This clone showed up just once. The chain has TRBV5-1 and TRBJ2-7; TRBD1 aligns across 9 bases. The germline CDR1 and CDR2 sequences are SGHRS and YFSETQ. CDR3 length: 13 amino acids. Trimming took 5 bases from V and 3 from J; bases not matched to a gene: 3. CDR3 in DNA: TGCGCCAGCAGGCGGGACAGGGACTACGAGCAGTACTTC. This gives the protein CASRRDRDYEQYF. The complete variable domain, with remaining parts taken from reference TRBV5-1 and TRBJ2-7, reads KAGVTQTPRYLIKTRGQQVTLSCSPISGHRSVSWYQQTPGQGLQFLFEYFSETQRNKGNFPGRFSGRQFSNSRSEMNVSTLELGDSALYLCASRRDRDYEQYFGPGTRLTVT.

This rearrangement joins TRBV30 to TRBJ1-2; TRBD1 might be the D (6 bases). The CDR3 totals 14 residues. Germline lookup yields CDR1 GTSNPN and CDR2 SVGIG (reference sequence). Trimming pared 4 bases from V and 7 bases from J, leaving 19 bases between. The CDR3 sequence is CAWISGVEFLGYTF. CDR3 sequence (DNA): TGTGCCTGGATTTCAGGGGTAGAGTTTCTTGGCTACACCTTC. The whole variable domain, remainder taken from reference TRBV30 and TRBJ1-2, is SQTIHQWPATLVQPVGSPLSLECTVEGTSNPNLYWYRQAAGRGLQLLFYSVGIGQISSEVPQNLSASRPQDRQFILSSKKLLLSDSGFYLCAWISGVEFLGYTFGSGTRLTVV.

This chain uses TRBV29-1 with TRBJ2-7; a weak D match, TRBD2 (5 bases). Deletions cut 4 bases from V and 5 bases from J, with 6 bases between. The CDR3 consists of 10 residues. Germline CDR1 and CDR2: SQVTM and ANQGSEA. The CDR3 DNA reads as TGCAGCGTTGTGGGAGACGAGCAGTACTTC. Translation gives CSVVGDEQYF.

The genes are TRBV27 and TRBJ1-5; the match to TRBD1 covers 11 bases. Germline CDR1 reads MNHEY; CDR2 reads SMNVEV (reference sequence). CDR3 length: 13 residues. J was trimmed by 7 bases and V by 7 bases; bases with no gene match: 3. CDR3 amino acids: CASKGTGGQPQHF. The CDR3, as DNA: TGTGCCAGCAAGGGGACAGGGGGACAGCCCCAGCATTTT.

The CDR3 region has the DNA TGTGCCAGCTCACGATCAGGGGGAGAATCCTCCCAGCATTTT. Its protein is CASSRSGGESSQHF. V usage is TRBV28 and J usage is TRBJ1-5, with 7 bases matching TRBD1. J lost 11 bases, V lost 8 bases, and 15 bases had no gene match. CDR3 length: 14 residues. Germline values: CDR1 MDHEN, CDR2 SYDVKM.

J is TRBJ1-2 and V is TRBV5-6; 8 bases agree with TRBD1. The V and J ends lost 4 bases and 1 base, in that order; junction bases with no gene match: 3. Germline-derived CDR1 and CDR2 are SGHDT and YYEEEE. The CDR3 is 14 amino acids. CDR3 loop: CASSLDRVNYGYTF. Here the CDR3 DNA reads TGTGCCAGCAGCCTGGACAGGGTTAACTATGGCTACACCTTC.

The chain carries TRBV2 and TRBJ2-3; TRBD2 aligns across 10 bases. The CDR3 runs to 16 residues. Germline assignment: CDR1 SNHLY and CDR2 FYNNEI. Trimming at V came to 5 bases and at J to 2 bases, leaving 7 bases not matched to a gene. The chain's CDR3 is CASSTGTSVDTDTQYF. In nucleotides, the CDR3 is TGTGCCAGCAGTACCGGGACTAGCGTAGACACAGATACGCAGTATTTT.

The rearrangement uses TRBV4-2 and TRBJ2-7, with a tentative D call TRBD1 (6 bases). Germline V gene sequence: CDR1 LGHNA, CDR2 YNFKEQ. Trimming removed 0 bases at V and 7 bases at J, with 16 bases between. This CDR3 has 15 residues. CDR3 in DNA: TGTGCCAGCAGCCAAGAACGGCAGGGGCAAGGGGAGCAGTACTTC. Protein product: CASSQERQGQGEQYF.

This clone has a handful of counts. V usage is TRBV6-5 and J usage is TRBJ1-1, with no clear D. V was clipped by 7 bases and J by 1 base, with 10 bases between them. CDR1 and CDR2 from the germline V gene are MNHEY and SVGAGI. This CDR3 has 13 amino acids. In DNA, the CDR3 is TGTGCCAGCACACGGGGTGGGAACACTGAAGCTTTCTTT. Translating it yields CASTRGGNTEAFF.